One sample yielded the 10 T cell receptor beta chains listed below, sequenced in a study of response to subunit inactivated influenza vaccine. TCRdb redid the calling of the RT-PCR reads with MiXCR, one entry per CDR3 protein. This table has roughly 290,000 distinct CDR3 sequences, 21% appearing once. The material sequenced was PBMCs from blood, taken about 20 months after vaccination. Receptors were obtained from a man between 50 and 75 years old who received an inactivated influenza vaccine.

The chain has TRBV6-2 or TRBV6-3 and TRBJ2-7; 7 bases are shared with TRBD1. V was clipped by 5 bases and J by 5 bases; unmatched bases: 12. The CDR3 spans 15 residues. Germline assignment: CDR1 MNHEY and CDR2 SVGEGT. In DNA, the CDR3 is TGTGCCAGCAGTATATTACAGGGGTCCGTGGACGAGCAGTACTTC. This gives the protein CASSILQGSVDEQYF.

This clonotype has more than one count but fewer than ten. The V gene is TRBV20-1, the J gene TRBJ2-6; D is unresolved. Trimming took 6 bases from V and 2 from J, leaving 11 bases between them. CDR1 is DFQATT, CDR2 SNEGSKA, per germline (reference sequence). The CDR3 is 14 amino acids. CDR3 coding DNA: TGCAGTGCACAAGAAGTAACTGGGGCCAACGTCCTGACTTTC. Translation: CSAQEVTGANVLTF.

There are many counts of this clonotype. This rearrangement joins TRBV12-3 or TRBV12-4 to TRBJ1-4, with D maybe TRBD1 (5 bases). CDR3 size: 15 residues. V lost 7 bases and J 6 bases, leaving 18 bases between the germline ends. The DNA for the CDR3 is TGTGCCAGCACCCCCGGGACTTCGGACTATGAAAAACTGTTTTTT. This codes for CASTPGTSDYEKLFF.

The sample holds a few counts of this clonotype. The rearrangement uses TRBV7-3 and TRBJ2-3, with D perhaps matching TRBD2 (6 bases). V shed 5 bases and J shed 6 bases, with 15 bases lying between them. CDR3 length equals 14 residues. Germline V lookup: CDR1 SGHTA, CDR2 FQGTGA. CDR3 sequence: CASSPARGGDTQYF. CDR3 nucleotides: TGTGCCAGCAGCCCGGCGCGGGGTGGCGATACGCAGTATTTT.

This clonotype was picked up a small number of times. The chain carries TRBV5-1 and TRBJ2-7, with D possibly being TRBD1 (6 bases). Germline V gene data show CDR1 as SGHRS and CDR2 as YFSETQ. V was cut by 1 base and J by 3 bases, with 20 bases left in between. This CDR3 contains 17 residues. This CDR3 is CASSLFGGTTGLYEQYF. The DNA of the CDR3 is TGCGCCAGCAGCTTGTTTGGTGGGACGACAGGCCTCTACGAGCAGTACTTC.

This clonotype was recorded many times. The chain carries TRBV12-3 or TRBV12-4 and TRBJ2-7; D is tentatively TRBD1 or TRBD2 (6 bases each). The CDR3 consists of 15 residues. Between the trimmed V and J ends, which lost 2 bases and 5 bases, there was a span of 16 bases. The CDR3 DNA reads as TGTGCCAGCAGTTTAATGGGGGGCAGGGTTGACGAGCAGTACTTC. Encoded protein: CASSLMGGRVDEQYF.

The J gene is TRBJ1-1, the V gene TRBV6-4; D unresolved. Germline V CDR1 and CDR2: MRHNA, SNTAGT. This CDR3 contains 13 residues. Trimming stripped 6 bases from V and 0 bases from J, with 8 bases between. CDR3 sequence: CASRLGLNTEAFF. Written as DNA, the CDR3 is TGTGCCAGCAGGTTAGGGTTGAACACTGAAGCTTTCTTT.

This clonotype was detected ten times or more. V is TRBV29-1 and J is TRBJ2-7; 10 nucleotides align to TRBD1. Trimming removed 1 base from V and 4 bases from J; junction bases left unmatched: 10. In germline, CDR1 is SQVTM, CDR2 ANQGSEA. The CDR3 loop spans 16 amino acids. The CDR3 loop reads CSVEGSLGQGIYEQYF. In nucleotides, the CDR3 is TGCAGCGTTGAAGGTTCCTTGGGACAGGGGATTTACGAGCAGTACTTC.

This clonotype has a handful of counts. The chain links TRBV10-3 to TRBJ1-1; 9 bases are a match to TRBD1. Germline lookup yields CDR1 ENHRY and CDR2 SYGVKD. The V gene end was trimmed by 5 bases and the J gene end by 5 bases; junction bases not matched to a gene: 9. The CDR3 is 15 residues long. The CDR3 here is CAISQIPGQGTEAFF. DNA of the CDR3: TGTGCCATCAGTCAAATACCGGGACAGGGTACTGAAGCTTTCTTT.

This clonotype was counted between two and nine times. The genes are TRBV15 and TRBJ1-1; the match to TRBD1 covers 8 bases. Germline V gives CDR1 LNHNV, CDR2 YYDKDF (reference sequence). The trim removed 6 bases at V and 0 bases at J, leaving 12 bases unmatched. CDR3 length equals 17 residues. The chain's CDR3 is CATREDRAIALNTEAFF. In nucleotides, the CDR3 is TGTGCCACCAGGGAGGACAGGGCGATTGCCTTGAACACTGAAGCTTTCTTT.